The 11 T cell receptor beta chains reported below all come from one sample, sequenced in a study of blood T cell repertoires in COVID-19. Sequencing used immunoSEQ multiplex PCR; TCRdb keeps in-frame clones, though not all of them. The sample has approximately 170,000 clones; 81% are singletons. The sequencing input was peripheral blood. The receptors here all came from a man in his 60s with active or convalescent COVID-19.

This sequence joins TRBV9 and TRBJ1-1; D uncertain. The CDR3 has 16 amino acids. Looked up from germline, CDR1 is SGDLS and CDR2 is YYNGEE. Trimming took 4 bases from V and 2 from J, leaving 18 bases between them. The CDR3 DNA follows: TGTGCCAGCAGCTCTAGAGGTAGAGGGCGCAACACTGAAGCTTTCTTT. Translating it yields CASSSRGRGRNTEAFF.

The J gene is TRBJ2-1, the V gene TRBV10-1, with 13 bases that match TRBD2. Losses at the gene ends were 5 bases for V and 6 bases for J; bases not matched to a gene: 4. There are 15 residues in the CDR3. Germline assignment: CDR1 WNHNN and CDR2 SYGVQD (reference sequence). The CDR3 coding sequence is TGCGCCAGCAGTTGGGGGACTAGCGGGACCAATGAGCAGTTCTTC. Translating gives CASSWGTSGTNEQFF.

This clone has a handful of counts. For the CDR3, the DNA is TGTGCCAGCAGCCAGCCAAGCGGGAAGGAGACCCAGTACTTC. Amino acids: CASSQPSGKETQYF. This chain connects TRBV4-2 to TRBJ2-5; the match to TRBD2 covers 7 bases. This CDR3 has 14 residues. The germline V gene encodes CDR1 LGHNA and CDR2 YNFKEQ. The V segment lost 3 bases and the J segment 5 bases; nucleotides outside the gene matches: 6.

About this clone: Different DNA sequences within this sample yield the same CDR3. The chain carries TRBV19 and TRBJ1-5; weak D call: TRBD1 (5 bases). This CDR3 comprises 15 residues. Germline CDR1 LNHDA, CDR2 SQIVND (reference sequence). V lost 1 base to trimming and J lost 6 bases, with 13 bases between them. In DNA form, the CDR3 reads TGTGCCAGTAGTATAGGATGGCAGGGCGGTCAGCCCCAGCATTTT. It yields the protein CASSIGWQGGQPQHF.

The count of this clone is one. The chain recombines TRBV18 with TRBJ2-1; perhaps TRBD1 as D (6 bases). Per germline, CDR1 KGHSH and CDR2 LQKENI. Trimming took 2 bases from V and 6 from J, leaving 11 bases between them. This CDR3 has 14 residues. CDR3 bases: TGTGCCAGCTCACCAACGCTAGGGGGCAATGAGCAGTTCTTC. This sequence encodes CASSPTLGGNEQFF.

The chain's CDR3 is CATSRGDSYEQYF. The CDR3 coding sequence is TGTGCCACCAGCAGGGGAGACTCCTACGAGCAGTACTTC. The gene calls are TRBV15 and TRBJ2-7; D perhaps matches TRBD2 (5 bases). The germline V gene encodes CDR1 LNHNV and CDR2 YYDKDF (reference sequence). The CDR3 spans 13 residues. V lost 3 bases to trimming and J lost 0 bases, with 6 bases between them.

This chain's CDR3 is CASGRAGAYNEQFF. For the CDR3, the DNA is TGTGCCAGCGGCCGGGCGGGGGCCTACAATGAGCAGTTCTTC. The J gene is TRBJ2-1, the V gene TRBV6-5; 7 nucleotides match TRBD2. The trim removed 8 bases at V and 2 bases at J, leaving 6 bases unmatched. Germline CDR1 and CDR2: MNHEY and SVGAGI. CDR3 length equals 14 residues.

The chain uses TRBV18 and TRBJ2-3, with D unclear. Germline V gives CDR1 KGHSH, CDR2 LQKENI. Trimming removed 4 bases from V and 6 bases from J, with 8 bases in between. This CDR3 contains 12 residues. CDR3 in amino acids: CASSLQQDTQYF. Written as DNA, the CDR3 is TGTGCCAGCTCACTACAGCAGGATACGCAGTATTTT.

The chain joins TRBV10-3 to TRBJ1-1, with unresolved D. CDR3 size: 14 residues. The V end was cut by 6 bases, the J end by 1 base, with 12 bases between. The germline gives CDR1 ENHRY, CDR2 SYGVKD. CDR3 DNA sequence: TGTGCCATCAGGGGAGGCCTTGGGAACACTGAAGCTTTCTTT. Translating it yields CAIRGGLGNTEAFF.

The genes are TRBV11-2 and TRBJ2-1; 7 bases map to TRBD2. This CDR3 contains 15 residues. Germline V gene lookup returns CDR1 SGHAT and CDR2 FQNNGV. V lost 7 bases and J lost 1; bases outside the gene matches: 7. This CDR3 is CASTLLLASYNEQFF. CDR3 DNA sequence: TGTGCCAGCACCCTTCTACTAGCGTCCTACAATGAGCAGTTCTTC.

The chain recombines TRBV3-1 (or the pseudogene TRBV3-2) with TRBJ2-5; D may be TRBD1 (5 bases). The CDR3 runs 14 residues. Germline V lookup: CDR1 LGHDT, CDR2 YNNKEL (reference sequence). V gave up 7 bases and J gave up 5 bases, with 17 bases separating them. CDR3: CASTINGGAETQYF. CDR3 coding DNA: TGTGCCAGCACCATCAACGGTGGGGCGGAGACCCAGTACTTC.